This record looks at one T cell receptor (beta chain) sequence and its context. No antigen is known for it. This entry comes from a study of shared clonotypes between healthy human individuals. The test was conducted at deep level. Here immunoSEQ multiplex PCR was the method, and the copy in TCRdb shows in-frame clones only, minus some. Of about 1.4 million clones detected, 95% to 97% appear once; the ten largest clones hold roughly 1.2%. Every contributor of samples was a Caucasian grown-up residing in Nashville, Tennessee. Study-wide results and limits: Non-shared clonotypes displayed generation probabilities falling below those of clonotypes present in all four donors.

The TCR was taken from a man aged 25 to 40 in good health. Sequencing input: naive CD4+ T cells sorted from blood. As for subset: CD45RA+ positively selected.

Written as DNA, the CDR3 is TGTGCCAGCAGCTCGGACACGGGACCTCTAACCTACGAGCAGTACTTC. It yields the protein CASSSDTGPLTYEQYF. The chain joins TRBV7-8 to TRBJ2-7, with D perhaps being TRBD1 or TRBD2 (5 bases each). Germline loops: CDR1 SGHVS, CDR2 FQNEAQ. V lost 4 bases to trimming and J lost 2 bases, with 18 bases between them. This CDR3 has 16 amino acids.